The present T cell receptor beta chain was sequenced within a study of vaccination and CD4 T cells after COVID-19. In the study overall: Six males and four females, two of them Hispanic, were enrolled as convalescents.

The CDR3 has 14 amino acids. From germline, CDR1 is MNHEY and CDR2 SVGAGI. The V gene lost 4 bases and the J gene lost 5 bases, with 15 bases spanning the gap. Treatment noted: roughly 11-day PBMC culture with coronavirus spike peptide pools or control peptides (ViraFEST assay). Sequence data for DNA of cultured CD4+ T cells were generated by the Oncomine TCR Beta short-read assay. Each CDR3 protein is one row after TCRdb ran MiXCR on the PCR reads. The sample holds around 8,100 distinct CDR3 sequences, around 50% seen once. This clonotype was found a few times. Its matching antigen is unknown. The V and J genes are TRBV6-5 and TRBJ2-7, with D perhaps given as TRBD1 or TRBD2 (5 bases each). Material: CD4+ T cells from blood, cultured in vitro. The origin of this receptor is a human donor who had recovered from COVID-19. The DNA for the CDR3 is TGTGCCAGCAGTTCGGGACCTCCGCTCCACGAGCAGTACTTC. Translation gives CASSSGPPLHEQYF.